This T cell receptor (beta chain) was sequenced during a study of T cell responses to AZD1222 COVID-19 vaccine. Germline-derived CDR1 and CDR2 are SGHRS and YFSETQ. This CDR3 is built from 13 residues. V was pared by 4 bases and J by 1 base, with 8 bases between. Measured with immunoSEQ multiplex PCR; TCRdb has only the in-frame clones, and not every one. Of 130,000 or so clones in the sample, 88% were seen once. This TCR derives from an adult who received the AZD1222 COVID-19 vaccine. V and J are TRBV5-1 and TRBJ1-1; D unclear. Sequences were derived from peripheral blood, sampled 28 days after the second AZD1222 dose. The CDR3 DNA follows: TGCGCCAGCAGCCTGGGTGGGAACACTGAAGCTTTCTTT. Encoded protein: CASSLGGNTEAFF.